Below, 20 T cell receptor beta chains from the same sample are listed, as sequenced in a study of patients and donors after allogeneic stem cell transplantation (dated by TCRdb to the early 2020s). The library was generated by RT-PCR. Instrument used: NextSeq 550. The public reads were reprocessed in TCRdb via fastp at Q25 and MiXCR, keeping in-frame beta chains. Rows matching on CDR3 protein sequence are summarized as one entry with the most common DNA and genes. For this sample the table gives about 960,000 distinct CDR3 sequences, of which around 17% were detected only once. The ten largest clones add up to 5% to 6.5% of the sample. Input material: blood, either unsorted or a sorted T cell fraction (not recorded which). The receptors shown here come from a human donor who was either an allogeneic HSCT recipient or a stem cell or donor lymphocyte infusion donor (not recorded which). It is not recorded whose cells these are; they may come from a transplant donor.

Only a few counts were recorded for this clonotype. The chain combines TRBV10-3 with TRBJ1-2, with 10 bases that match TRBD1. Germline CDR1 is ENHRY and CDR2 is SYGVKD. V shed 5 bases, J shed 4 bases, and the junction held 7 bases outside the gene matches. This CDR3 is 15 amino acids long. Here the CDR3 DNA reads TGTGCCATCAGTTCCGGGACAGGGGTCATCTATGGCTACACCTTC. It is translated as CAISSGTGVIYGYTF.

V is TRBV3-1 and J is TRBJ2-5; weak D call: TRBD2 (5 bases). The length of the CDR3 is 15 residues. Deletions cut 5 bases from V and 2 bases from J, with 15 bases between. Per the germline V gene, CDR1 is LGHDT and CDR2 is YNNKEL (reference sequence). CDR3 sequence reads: CASSSGNSDQETQYF. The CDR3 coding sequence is TGTGCCAGCAGCTCGGGGAACTCGGATCAAGAGACCCAGTACTTC.

The CDR3 region is CSAREVPYGYTF. The DNA for the CDR3 is TGCAGTGCTAGAGAGGTACCCTATGGCTACACCTTC. The chain couples TRBV20-1 to TRBJ1-2; no clear D. The ends were cut back, 0 bases at V and 4 bases at J, with 6 bases in the middle. CDR3 size: 12 residues. From germline, CDR1 is DFQATT and CDR2 SNEGSKA (reference sequence).

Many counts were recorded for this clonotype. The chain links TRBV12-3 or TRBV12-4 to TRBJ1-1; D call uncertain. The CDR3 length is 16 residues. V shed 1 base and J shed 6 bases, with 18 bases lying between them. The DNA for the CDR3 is TGTGCCAGCAGTTTAGTACAGCCAACAAGTTCGGCTGAAGCTTTCTTT. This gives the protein CASSLVQPTSSAEAFF.

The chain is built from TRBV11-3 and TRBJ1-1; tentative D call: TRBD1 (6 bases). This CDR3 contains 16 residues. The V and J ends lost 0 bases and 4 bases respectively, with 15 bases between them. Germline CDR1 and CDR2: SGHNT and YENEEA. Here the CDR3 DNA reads TGTGCCAGCAGCTTAGATTCGGGGGGCTCGGGCACTGAAGCTTTCTTT. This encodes CASSLDSGGSGTEAFF.

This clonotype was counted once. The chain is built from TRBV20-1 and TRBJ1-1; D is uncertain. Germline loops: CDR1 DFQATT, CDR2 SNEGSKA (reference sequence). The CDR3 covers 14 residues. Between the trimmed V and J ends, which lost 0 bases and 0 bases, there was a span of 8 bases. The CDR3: CSAREQTMNTEAFF. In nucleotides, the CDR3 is TGCAGTGCTAGAGAACAGACAATGAACACTGAAGCTTTCTTT.

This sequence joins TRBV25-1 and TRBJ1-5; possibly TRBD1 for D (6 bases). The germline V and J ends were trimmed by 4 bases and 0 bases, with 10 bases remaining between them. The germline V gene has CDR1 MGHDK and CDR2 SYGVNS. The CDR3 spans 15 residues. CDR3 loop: CASSGGGYSNQPQHF. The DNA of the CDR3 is TGTGCCAGCAGTGGAGGGGGGTATAGCAATCAGCCCCAGCATTTT.

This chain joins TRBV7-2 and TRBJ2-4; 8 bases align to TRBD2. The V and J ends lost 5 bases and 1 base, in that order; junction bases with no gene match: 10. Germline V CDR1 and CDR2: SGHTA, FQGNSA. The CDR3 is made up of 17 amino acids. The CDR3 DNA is TGTGCCAGCAGCCCGAGGTCGGGGGGGCTGGCCAAAAACATTCAGTACTTC. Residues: CASSPRSGGLAKNIQYF.

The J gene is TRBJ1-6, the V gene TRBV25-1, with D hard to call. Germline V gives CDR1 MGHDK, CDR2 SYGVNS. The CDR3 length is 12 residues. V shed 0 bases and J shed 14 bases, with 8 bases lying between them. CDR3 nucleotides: TGTGCCAGCAGTGAATATGGGTCAGCCCTCCACTTT. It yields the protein CASSEYGSALHF.

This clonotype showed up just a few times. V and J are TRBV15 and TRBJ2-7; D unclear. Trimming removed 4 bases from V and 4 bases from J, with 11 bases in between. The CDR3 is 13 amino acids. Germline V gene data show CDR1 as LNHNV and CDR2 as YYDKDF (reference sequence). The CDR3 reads CATSIWHSYEQYF. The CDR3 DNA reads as TGTGCCACCAGCATTTGGCATTCTTACGAGCAGTACTTC.

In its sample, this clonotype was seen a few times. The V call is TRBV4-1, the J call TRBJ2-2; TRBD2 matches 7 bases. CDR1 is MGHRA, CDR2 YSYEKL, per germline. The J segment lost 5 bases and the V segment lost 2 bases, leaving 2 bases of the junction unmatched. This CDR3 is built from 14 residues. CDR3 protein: CASSQPGGTGELFF. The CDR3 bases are TGCGCCAGCAGCCAACCGGGGGGTACCGGGGAGCTGTTTTTT.

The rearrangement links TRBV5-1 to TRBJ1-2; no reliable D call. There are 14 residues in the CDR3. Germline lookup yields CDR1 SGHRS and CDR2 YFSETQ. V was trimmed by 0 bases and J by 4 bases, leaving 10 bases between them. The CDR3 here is CASSLEAPSYGYTF. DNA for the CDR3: TGCGCCAGCAGCTTGGAGGCGCCTTCCTATGGCTACACCTTC.

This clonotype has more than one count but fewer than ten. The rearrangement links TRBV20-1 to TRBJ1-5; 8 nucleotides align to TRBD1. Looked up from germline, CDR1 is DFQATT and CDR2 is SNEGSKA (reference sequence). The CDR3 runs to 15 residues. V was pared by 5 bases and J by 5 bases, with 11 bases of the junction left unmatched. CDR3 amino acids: CSAVITGGRDQPQHF. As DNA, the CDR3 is TGCAGTGCTGTAATTACAGGGGGTCGGGATCAGCCCCAGCATTTT.

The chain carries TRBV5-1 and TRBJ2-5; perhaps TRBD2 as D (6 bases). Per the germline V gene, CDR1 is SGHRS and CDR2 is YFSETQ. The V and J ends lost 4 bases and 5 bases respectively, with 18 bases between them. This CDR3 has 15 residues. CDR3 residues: CASSLGGGNPETQYF. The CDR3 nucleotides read TGCGCCAGCAGCCTCGGCGGAGGGAACCCGGAGACCCAGTACTTC. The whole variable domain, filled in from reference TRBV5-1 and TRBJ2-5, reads KAGVTQTPRYLIKTRGQQVTLSCSPISGHRSVSWYQQTPGQGLQFLFEYFSETQRNKGNFPGRFSGRQFSNSRSEMNVSTLELGDSALYLCASSLGGGNPETQYFGPGTRLLVL.

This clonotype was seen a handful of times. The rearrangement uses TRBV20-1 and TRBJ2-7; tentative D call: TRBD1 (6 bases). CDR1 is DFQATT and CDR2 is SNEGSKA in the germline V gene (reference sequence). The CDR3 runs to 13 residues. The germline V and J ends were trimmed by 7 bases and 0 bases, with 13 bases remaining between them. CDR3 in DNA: TGCAGTGTCCCAGGGGAGAGCTCCTACGAGCAGTACTTC. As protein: CSVPGESSYEQYF.

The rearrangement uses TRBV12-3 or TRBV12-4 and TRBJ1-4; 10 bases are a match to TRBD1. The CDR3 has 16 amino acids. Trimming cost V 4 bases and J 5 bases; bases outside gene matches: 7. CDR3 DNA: TGTGCCAGCAGTTCAAGCCCGGGACAGGGGAATGAAAAACTGTTTTTT. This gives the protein CASSSSPGQGNEKLFF.

The CDR3 sequence is CASSSLKREGRGDTQYF. CDR3 coding DNA: TGTGCCAGCAGCTCCCTTAAGCGGGAGGGCCGAGGAGATACGCAGTATTTT. V gene TRBV5-5 combines with J gene TRBJ2-3, with 10 nucleotides matching TRBD2. V shed 3 bases and J 5 bases; nucleotides not matched to a gene: 12. This CDR3 has 17 residues. The germline gives CDR1 SGHKS, CDR2 YYEKEE (reference sequence).

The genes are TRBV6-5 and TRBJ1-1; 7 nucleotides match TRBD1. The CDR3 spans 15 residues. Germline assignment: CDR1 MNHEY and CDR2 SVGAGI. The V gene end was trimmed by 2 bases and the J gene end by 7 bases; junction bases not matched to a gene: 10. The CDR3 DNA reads TGTGCCAGCAGTTACGGGGAGAGGGGGCGCGGTGAAGCTTTCTTT. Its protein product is CASSYGERGRGEAFF.

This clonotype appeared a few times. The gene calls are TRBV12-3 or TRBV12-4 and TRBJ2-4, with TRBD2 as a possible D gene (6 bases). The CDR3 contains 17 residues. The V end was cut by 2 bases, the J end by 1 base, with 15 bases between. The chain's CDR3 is CASSLWIGEEAKNIQYF. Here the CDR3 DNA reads TGTGCCAGCAGTTTATGGATCGGGGAGGAGGCCAAAAACATTCAGTACTTC.

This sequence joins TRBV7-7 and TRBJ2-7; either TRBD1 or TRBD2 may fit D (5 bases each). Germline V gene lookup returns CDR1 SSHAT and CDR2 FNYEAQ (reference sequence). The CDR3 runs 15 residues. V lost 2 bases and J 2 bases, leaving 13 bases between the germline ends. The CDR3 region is CASSLKGRHTYEQYF. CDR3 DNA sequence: TGTGCCAGCAGCTTAAAGGGACGGCACACCTACGAGCAGTACTTC.